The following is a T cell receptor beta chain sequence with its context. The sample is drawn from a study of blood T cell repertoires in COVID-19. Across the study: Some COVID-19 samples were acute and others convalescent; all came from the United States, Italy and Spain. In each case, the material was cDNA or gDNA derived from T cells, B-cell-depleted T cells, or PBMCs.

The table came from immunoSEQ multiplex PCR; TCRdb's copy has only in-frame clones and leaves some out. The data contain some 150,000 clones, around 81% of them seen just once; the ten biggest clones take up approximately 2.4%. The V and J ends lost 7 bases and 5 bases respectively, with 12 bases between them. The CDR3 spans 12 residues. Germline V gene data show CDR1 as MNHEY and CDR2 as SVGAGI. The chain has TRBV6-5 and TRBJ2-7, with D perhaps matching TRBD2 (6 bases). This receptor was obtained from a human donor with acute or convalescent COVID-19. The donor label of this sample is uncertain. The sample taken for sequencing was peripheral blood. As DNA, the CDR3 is TGTGCCAGCACCGCGGGATTCCACGAGCAGTACTTC. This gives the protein CASTAGFHEQYF.